These 16 T cell receptor beta chains were sequenced from one sample in a study of T cell repertoires in cytomegalovirus infection. TCRdb independently ran MiXCR on the reads; one entry per CDR3 protein. The table shows a few hundred thousand distinct CDR3 sequences, with about 27% occurring only once. These receptors lack a known antigen. Sequencing used cultured PBMCs, obtained from culture after CMV antigen stimulation. The receptors shown here come from a human donor in good health (CMV status not recorded). Some clones in this sample may be carry-over from other donors' samples.

This clonotype was detected only a few times. The chain uses TRBV11-2 and TRBJ1-2; D may be TRBD1 (5 bases). This CDR3 has 14 residues. Per the germline V gene, CDR1 is SGHAT and CDR2 is FQNNGV. Trimming removed 3 bases at V and 5 bases at J, with 13 bases between. The CDR3 loop is CASSLGGTGYGYTF. CDR3 nucleotides: TGTGCCAGCAGCTTGGGGGGGACCGGGTATGGCTACACCTTC.

The gene calls are TRBV4-2 and TRBJ1-2; D is uncertain. The CDR3 is 16 residues long. V shed 0 bases and J shed 6 bases, with 17 bases lying between them. CDR1 and CDR2 (germline): LGHNA, YNFKEQ. The DNA for the CDR3 is TGTGCCAGCAGCCAAGATGTGGGCCCCATAGGAGATGGCTACACCTTC. Translation: CASSQDVGPIGDGYTF.

This clonotype was observed a few times. This sequence joins TRBV4-2 and TRBJ2-7; the D is unclear. Germline V lookup: CDR1 LGHNA, CDR2 YNFKEQ. This CDR3 has 14 residues. V was trimmed by 1 base and J by 2 bases, leaving 9 bases between them. CDR3 bases: TGTGCCAGCAGCCAAGGGGTATCCACCTACGAGCAGTACTTC. It codes for CASSQGVSTYEQYF.

Only a few counts were recorded for this clonotype. V and J are TRBV4-1 and TRBJ1-1, with D possibly matching TRBD1 (5 bases). The CDR3 runs to 14 residues. With 0 bases removed from V and 3 bases from J, the gap between germline ends came to 8 bases. Germline loops: CDR1 MGHRA, CDR2 YSYEKL. The CDR3 sequence: CASSQEGRDTEAFF. DNA of the CDR3: TGCGCCAGCAGCCAAGAAGGCAGGGACACTGAAGCTTTCTTT.

The chain is built from TRBV24-1 and TRBJ1-5; the match to TRBD1 covers 7 bases. The germline V gene encodes CDR1 KGHDR and CDR2 SFDVKD. The CDR3 is made up of 14 amino acids. J lost 5 bases, V lost 4 bases, and 4 bases had no gene match. CDR3 bases: TGTGCCACCAGTGAGAGGACAGGTTATCAGCCCCAGCATTTT. This encodes CATSERTGYQPQHF.

This chain connects TRBV7-9 to TRBJ1-2; possible D gene TRBD1, 6 bases. Germline CDR1 and CDR2: SEHNR and FQNEAQ (reference sequence). The CDR3 runs to 12 residues. V dropped 4 bases and J dropped 7 bases, with 10 bases sitting between them. The CDR3 spells CASSSYRAGYTF. CDR3 in DNA: TGTGCCAGCAGCTCATACAGGGCTGGCTACACCTTC.

This clonotype occurred a few times. This chain connects TRBV20-1 to TRBJ1-1; the D gene is possibly TRBD1 (5 bases). The CDR3 is 15 amino acids. CDR1 DFQATT and CDR2 SNEGSKA come from the germline V gene (reference sequence). With 0 bases removed from V and 3 bases from J, the gap between germline ends came to 14 bases. In nucleotides, the CDR3 is TGCAGTGCTAGAGATTTTCAACGGGGGGACACTGAAGCTTTCTTT. Amino acids: CSARDFQRGDTEAFF.

The rearrangement joins TRBV27 to TRBJ1-5, with D uncertain. Germline loops: CDR1 MNHEY, CDR2 SMNVEV (reference sequence). V was trimmed by 0 bases and J by 0 bases, leaving 6 bases between them. The CDR3 loop spans 15 amino acids. CDR3: CASSLSAYSNQPQHF. CDR3 coding DNA: TGTGCCAGCAGTTTATCAGCGTATAGCAATCAGCCCCAGCATTTT.

This clonotype came up many times. J is TRBJ2-2 and V is TRBV24-1, with 12 bases identical to TRBD2. CDR1 is KGHDR and CDR2 is SFDVKD in the germline V gene. This CDR3 is 14 amino acids long. With V trimmed by 9 bases and J by 7 bases, 5 bases remained unmatched. The CDR3 here is CATRGLAGRGELFF. CDR3 bases: TGTGCCACCCGGGGACTAGCGGGTCGCGGGGAGCTGTTTTTT.

This clonotype showed up just a few times. The chain joins TRBV4-1 to TRBJ2-1; no clear D. Germline CDR1 is MGHRA and CDR2 is YSYEKL. The length of the CDR3 is 15 residues. The V and J ends lost 0 bases and 1 base respectively, with 7 bases between them. The CDR3 DNA reads as TGCGCCAGCAGCCAAGATGGCGGATCCTACAATGAGCAGTTCTTC. This sequence encodes CASSQDGGSYNEQFF.

This clonotype has a handful of counts. The rearrangement joins TRBV7-9 to TRBJ2-1; 7 bases map to TRBD1. Per the germline V gene, CDR1 is SEHNR and CDR2 is FQNEAQ (reference sequence). The CDR3 sequence is 14 residues long. Trimming took 0 bases from V and 7 from J; bases not matched to a gene: 3. Written as DNA, the CDR3 is TGTGCCAGCAGCTTAGCCGGGACAGTTAATGAGCAGTTCTTC. Protein: CASSLAGTVNEQFF.

The chain couples TRBV7-3 to TRBJ2-3; TRBD2 agrees at 7 bases. V lost 2 bases and J lost 5; bases outside the gene matches: 7. This CDR3 has 15 amino acids. Germline V lookup: CDR1 SGHTA, CDR2 FQGTGA. This CDR3 is CASSLASGGVDTQYF. DNA for the CDR3: TGTGCCAGCAGCTTAGCTAGCGGAGGGGTAGATACGCAGTATTTT.

This clonotype occurred a few times. The chain has TRBV30 and TRBJ1-5, with a possible D match to TRBD1 (5 bases). V gave up 5 bases and J gave up 0 bases, with 14 bases separating them. CDR1 and CDR2 from the germline V gene are GTSNPN and SVGIG (reference sequence). There are 15 residues in the CDR3. CDR3 DNA sequence: TGTGCCTGGGCTGATGGGGACCATAGCAATCAGCCCCAGCATTTT. This encodes CAWADGDHSNQPQHF.

This clonotype was picked up a small number of times. This chain uses TRBV7-9 with TRBJ2-4, with TRBD1 matching over 7 bases. Unmatched junction bases numbered 7, after V lost 5 bases and J lost 0 bases. The CDR3 is 16 amino acids. Germline V gene sequence: CDR1 SEHNR, CDR2 FQNEAQ (reference sequence). The CDR3 here is CASSDRDSLAKNIQYF. CDR3 DNA sequence: TGTGCCAGCAGCGACCGGGACAGTCTAGCCAAAAACATTCAGTACTTC.

This clonotype was picked up a small number of times. The rearrangement links TRBV5-4 to TRBJ2-2, with D uncertain. Trimming removed 2 bases from V and 6 bases from J, with 5 bases in between. CDR3 length: 12 residues. Per germline, CDR1 SGHNT and CDR2 YYREEE (reference sequence). The CDR3 sequence is CASSFRSGELFF. CDR3 bases: TGTGCCAGCAGCTTTAGGTCCGGGGAGCTGTTTTTT.

The V gene is TRBV7-4, the J gene TRBJ2-7, with D perhaps TRBD2 (5 bases). The CDR3 has 13 residues. Germline CDR1 and CDR2: SGHVT and SQSDAQ. Trimming stripped 5 bases from V and 1 base from J, with 9 bases between. CDR3 sequence reads: CASSLPGSYEQYF. CDR3 coding DNA: TGTGCCAGCAGCCTCCCGGGATCCTACGAGCAGTACTTC.